This T cell receptor beta chain was recovered during a study of T-cell memory formation after mild COVID-19. Study summary: TCR clusters showed largely donor specificity.

A few counts support this clonotype. Germline lookup yields CDR1 MNHEY and CDR2 SVGEGT. Deletions cut 2 bases from V and 5 bases from J, with 22 bases between. This CDR3 has 17 residues. A single record per CDR3 protein comes from TCRdb applying MiXCR to the 5' RACE reads. The sample includes about 440,000 distinct CDR3 sequences, around 20% seen only once; the top ten take 8.4%. This TCR derives from an adult woman who had mild COVID-19 (a few samples of this study predate the infection). Cell type and time point are not known. The sample taken for sequencing was PBMCs or a T cell subset sorted from them (not recorded which). The chain is built from TRBV6-2 or TRBV6-3 and TRBJ2-7; tentatively, D is TRBD2 (6 bases). CDR3 region: CASSYRFGLTLGDEQYF. As DNA, the CDR3 is TGTGCCAGCAGTTACCGATTCGGACTAACGCTCGGGGACGAGCAGTACTTC.